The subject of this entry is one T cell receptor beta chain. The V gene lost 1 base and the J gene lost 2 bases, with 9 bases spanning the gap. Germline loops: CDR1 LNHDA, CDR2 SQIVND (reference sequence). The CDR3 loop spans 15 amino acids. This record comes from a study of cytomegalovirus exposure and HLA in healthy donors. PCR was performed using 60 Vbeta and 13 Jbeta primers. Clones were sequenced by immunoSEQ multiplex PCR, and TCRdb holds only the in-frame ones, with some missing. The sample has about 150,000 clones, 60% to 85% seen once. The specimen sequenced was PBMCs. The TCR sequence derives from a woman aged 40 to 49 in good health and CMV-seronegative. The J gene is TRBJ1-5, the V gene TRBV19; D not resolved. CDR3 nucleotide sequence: TGTGCCAGTAGTATAGGTCCTATGGGCAATCAGCCCCAGCATTTT. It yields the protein CASSIGPMGNQPQHF.